This entry lists 18 T cell receptor beta chains sequenced from one sample in a study of cytomegalovirus exposure and HLA in healthy donors. Use of 60 Vbeta and 13 Jbeta primers characterized the PCR. The method was immunoSEQ multiplex PCR; TCRdb's version includes in-frame clones alone and lacks a portion of them. This table has approximately 220,000 clones, roughly 84% appearing once. Input material: PBMCs. The receptors derive from a boy younger than 10 in good health and CMV-seronegative.

The chain couples TRBV5-1 to TRBJ2-1; D is undetermined. Trimming took off 2 bases at V and 7 bases at J, with 10 bases between the two ends. The length of the CDR3 is 13 residues. Germline CDR1 and CDR2: SGHRS and YFSETQ. In nucleotides, the CDR3 is TGCGCCAGCAGCTTATGGGCTGGGAATGAGCAGTTCTTC. The encoded protein is CASSLWAGNEQFF. The full variable domain, completed using reference TRBV5-1 and TRBJ2-1, is KAGVTQTPRYLIKTRGQQVTLSCSPISGHRSVSWYQQTPGQGLQFLFEYFSETQRNKGNFPGRFSGRQFSNSRSEMNVSTLELGDSALYLCASSLWAGNEQFFGPGTRLTVL.

CDR3 DNA sequence: TGTGCCAGCACGATAGGGGGACAGGGTCTCGGTTTCTTT. This sequence encodes CASTIGGQGLGFF. The rearrangement uses TRBV2 and TRBJ1-1; the match to TRBD1 covers 9 bases. The CDR3 runs 13 residues. Germline CDR1 reads SNHLY; CDR2 reads FYNNEI. The V gene end was trimmed by 7 bases and the J gene end by 13 bases; junction bases not matched to a gene: 13.

This chain connects TRBV27 to TRBJ2-3, with a possible D match to TRBD2 (5 bases). Trimming took off 5 bases at V and 2 bases at J, with 11 bases between the two ends. The CDR3 consists of 14 residues. CDR1 is MNHEY, CDR2 SMNVEV, per germline (reference sequence). In nucleotides, the CDR3 is TGTGCCAGCAGTCTCGACTATTACACAGATACGCAGTATTTT. It codes for CASSLDYYTDTQYF.

The rearrangement joins TRBV7-2 to TRBJ2-7; tentative D call: TRBD1 (6 bases). Germline assignment: CDR1 SGHTA and CDR2 FQGNSA. Deletions cut 1 base from V and 4 bases from J, with 14 bases between. The CDR3 loop spans 15 amino acids. The CDR3 sequence is CASSLEVGAGYEQYF. The CDR3 DNA sequence: TGTGCCAGCAGCTTAGAAGTGGGGGCTGGGTACGAGCAGTACTTC.

The table lists this clone with a count of one. CDR3 nucleotide sequence: TGTGCCAGCAGCCCCAACAGGGTAGGCACTGAAGCTTTCTTT. This codes for CASSPNRVGTEAFF. The genes are TRBV7-2 and TRBJ1-1; D may be TRBD1 (6 bases). Germline V gene lookup returns CDR1 SGHTA and CDR2 FQGNSA. The V end was cut by 5 bases, the J end by 4 bases, with 14 bases between. CDR3 length: 14 amino acids.

J is TRBJ2-7 and V is TRBV7-2; 8 nucleotides agree with TRBD1. Looked up from germline, CDR1 is SGHTA and CDR2 is FQGNSA. Trimming took 5 bases from V and 13 from J; bases not matched to a gene: 10. The CDR3 has 12 residues. CDR3 nucleotides: TGTGCCAGCAGCACACGGACAGGGCCTCTCTACTTC. This gives the protein CASSTRTGPLYF.

The chain couples TRBV6-5 to TRBJ2-3; 9 positions match TRBD2. After removal of 6 bases from V and 6 bases from J, the junction contained 7 bases not matched to a gene. Germline V gene data show CDR1 as MNHEY and CDR2 as SVGAGI. CDR3 length: 14 amino acids. The CDR3 loop reads CASSKTSGEDTQYF. The CDR3 nucleotides are TGTGCCAGCAGCAAGACTAGCGGTGAGGATACGCAGTATTTT.

V is TRBV27 and J is TRBJ1-5; D is perhaps TRBD1 (5 bases). CDR1 and CDR2 (germline): MNHEY, SMNVEV (reference sequence). With 6 bases removed from V and 7 bases from J, the gap between germline ends came to 10 bases. CDR3 length: 12 amino acids. The CDR3 DNA reads as TGTGCCAGCAGGCAGGGTTTCCAGCCCCAGCATTTT. Its translation is CASRQGFQPQHF.

The rearrangement uses TRBV2 and TRBJ2-1, with 7 nucleotides matching TRBD2. V trimming: 2 bases; J trimming: 4 bases; junction bases outside the gene matches: 5. This CDR3 has 15 amino acids. Germline lookup yields CDR1 SNHLY and CDR2 FYNNEI. DNA for the CDR3: TGTGCCAGCAGTGAATCGGGGGGATCGTACAATGAGCAGTTCTTC. This codes for CASSESGGSYNEQFF.

This clone was observed a single time. V and J are TRBV30 and TRBJ1-2, with TRBD1 identical over 8 bases. Germline V gene lookup returns CDR1 GTSNPN and CDR2 SVGIG (reference sequence). Unmatched junction bases numbered 7, after V lost 1 base and J lost 6 bases. The CDR3 totals 14 residues. This CDR3 is CAWSGQGSLNGYTF. The CDR3 DNA reads TGTGCCTGGAGTGGACAGGGGTCTCTTAATGGCTACACCTTC.

The chain couples TRBV21-1 to TRBJ2-7; the D call in the table, TRBD2, was not verified against the DNA. TRBV21-1 is an annotated pseudogene. The CDR3 is 16 amino acids. The CDR3 region is CASSARSGLTTYEQYF. CDR3 coding DNA: TGTGCCAGCAGCGCGCGATCGGGACTTACCACCTACGAGCAGTACTTC.

This chain uses TRBV27 with TRBJ2-7, with 12 bases matching TRBD1. This CDR3 is built from 14 residues. The J segment lost 4 bases and the V segment lost 5 bases, leaving 3 bases of the junction unmatched. CDR1 MNHEY and CDR2 SMNVEV come from the germline V gene (reference sequence). CDR3 region: CASSPGQGAYEQYF. CDR3 DNA sequence: TGTGCCAGCAGTCCGGGACAGGGGGCTTACGAGCAGTACTTC.

The chain carries TRBV7-3 and TRBJ1-1, with 9 bases fitting TRBD1. This CDR3 has 13 residues. From germline, CDR1 is SGHTA and CDR2 FQGTGA. Trimming took 5 bases from V and 6 from J; bases not matched to a gene: 4. CDR3 loop: CASSRDRDAEAFF. CDR3 in DNA: TGTGCCAGCAGCCGGGACAGGGACGCTGAAGCTTTCTTT. The full variable domain, completed using reference TRBV7-3 and TRBJ1-1, is GAGVSQTPSNKVTEKGKYVELRCDPISGHTALYWYRQSLGQGPEFLIYFQGTGAADDSGLPNDRFFAVRPEGSVSTLKIQRTERGDSAVYLCASSRDRDAEAFFGQGTRLTVV.

This clone has a handful of counts. The chain is built from TRBV4-1 and TRBJ1-2; 10 bases fit TRBD1. This CDR3 region has 15 residues. Trimming took 0 bases from V and 6 from J; bases not matched to a gene: 4. Germline CDR1 and CDR2: MGHRA and YSYEKL. CDR3 loop: CASSQEGTGVDGYTF. The CDR3 DNA follows: TGCGCCAGCAGCCAAGAGGGGACAGGGGTCGATGGCTACACCTTC.

This chain uses TRBV9 with TRBJ2-1; TRBD2 matches 12 bases. Looked up from germline, CDR1 is SGDLS and CDR2 is YYNGEE. Germline trimming cut 0 bases from V and 0 bases from J; bases unmatched to any gene: 13. The CDR3 extends over 21 amino acids. CDR3 loop: CASSVATPTSGGPSSYNEQFF. DNA of the CDR3: TGTGCCAGCAGCGTAGCTACACCGACTAGCGGGGGCCCAAGCTCCTACAATGAGCAGTTCTTC.

The rearrangement joins TRBV19 to TRBJ2-5; 12 bases are a match to TRBD2. This CDR3 contains 14 residues. Germline CDR1 reads LNHDA; CDR2 reads SQIVND (reference sequence). With 6 bases clipped from V and 7 bases from J, the junction kept 6 bases outside the gene matches. The DNA for the CDR3 is TGTGCCAGTAGGGGACTAGCGGGTGGGGGGACCCAGTACTTC. Translated: CASRGLAGGGTQYF.

The chain employs TRBV6-1 and TRBJ1-5; D might be TRBD1 (5 bases). The CDR3 is 14 residues long. Per the germline V gene, CDR1 is MNHNS and CDR2 is SASEGT. The V end was cut by 8 bases, the J end by 2 bases, with 13 bases between. CDR3 amino acids: CASGARAGNQPQHF. For the CDR3, the DNA is TGTGCCAGCGGGGCCCGCGCAGGCAATCAGCCCCAGCATTTT.

V gene TRBV5-1 combines with J gene TRBJ1-5, with 8 nucleotides matching TRBD1. The CDR3 has 15 residues. Germline CDR1 is SGHRS and CDR2 is YFSETQ. V lost 0 bases to trimming and J lost 4 bases; unmatched junction nucleotides: 3. The CDR3 is CASSLGTGRNQPQHF. The CDR3 nucleotides are TGCGCCAGCAGCTTGGGGACAGGGCGAAATCAGCCCCAGCATTTT.